A selection of T cell receptor beta chains follows, all from one sample in a study of blood T cell repertoires in COVID-19. Produced via immunoSEQ multiplex PCR; TCRdb's table is partial and in-frame only. The sample consists of about 62,000 clones, roughly 92% of them appearing once. Sequencing input: peripheral blood. The receptors were gathered from a human donor in a cohort sampled during active COVID-19. CDR3s include the opening cysteine and the closing phenylalanine or tryptophan. The D gene is left open where the match is weak. Clone sizes are given selectively: once, few, many, or a class where the clone is expanded.

NA	TRBV4-3	TRBD1	TRBJ1-3	CASSQDSRDRGSNTIYF	TGCGCCAGCAGCCAAGATTCTAGGGACAGGGGGAGCAACACCATATATTTT
NA	TRBV7-2	TRBD2	TRBJ2-1	CASSLDVAGGYEQFF	TGTGCCAGCAGCTTAGATGTTGCGGGAGGCTATGAGCAGTTCTTC
NA	TRBV4-1	NA	TRBJ2-4	CASSQVVYSKNIQYF	TGCGCCAGCAGCCAAGTTGTATATAGCAAAAACATTCAGTACTTC
NA	TRBV30	NA	TRBJ1-2	CAWSVSRGYGYTF	TGTGCCTGGAGTGTATCCAGGGGCTATGGCTACACCTTC
NA	TRBV30	TRBD2	TRBJ2-1	CAWRPPGGGGYNEQFF	TGTGCCTGGAGGCCCCCCGGGGGCGGGGGGTACAATGAGCAGTTCTTC
NA	TRBV19	TRBD1	TRBJ2-7	CASSIAGTGPYEQYF	TGTGCCAGTAGTATTGCCGGGACAGGTCCCTACGAGCAGTACTTC
NA	TRBV18	NA	TRBJ1-2	CASSPGASYGYTF	TGTGCCAGCTCACCAGGGGCTAGCTATGGCTACACCTTC
NA	TRBV14	NA	TRBJ1-1	CASSGTENTEAFF	TGTGCCAGCAGCGGTACAGAGAACACTGAAGCTTTCTTT
once	TRBV30	NA	TRBJ1-1	CAWKAGSKAFF	TGTGCCTGGAAAGCGGGATCTAAAGCTTTCTTT
NA	TRBV20-1	NA	TRBJ2-7	CSAHSVEQYF	TGCAGTGCTCATTCGGTCGAGCAGTACTTC
NA	TRBV9	TRBD2	TRBJ2-7	CASSQGGSYEQYF	TGTGCCAGCAGCCAGGGAGGGTCCTACGAGCAGTACTTC
NA	TRBV28	NA	TRBJ2-7	CASSTGLPRDYEQYF	TGTGCCAGCAGTACCGGACTACCCAGAGACTACGAGCAGTACTTC
NA	TRBV4-2	TRBD1	TRBJ2-7	CASSQQTGAREQYF	TGTGCCAGCAGCCAACAAACAGGGGCGCGGGAGCAGTACTTC
NA	TRBV2	NA	TRBJ2-5	CASSELQGETQYF	TGTGCCAGCAGTGAATTGCAGGGCGAGACCCAGTACTTC
NA	TRBV12-3/TRBV12-4	NA	TRBJ2-3	CASSFQGGDTQYF	TGTGCCAGCAGTTTTCAGGGAGGAGATACGCAGTATTTT
NA	TRBV5-1	NA	TRBJ1-3	CASSLAPARTAGNTIYF	TGCGCCAGCAGCTTGGCCCCGGCCAGGACAGCTGGAAACACCATATATTTT
NA	TRBV5-1	TRBD2	TRBJ2-1	CASSQRTSRDNEQFF	TGCGCCAGCAGCCAAAGGACTAGCCGAGACAATGAGCAGTTCTTC
NA	TRBV23-1	NA	TRBJ2-7	CASSRPKTRLYEQYF	TGCGCCAGCAGTCGGCCCAAGACGCGACTCTACGAGCAGTACTTC
NA	TRBV5-1	TRBD2	TRBJ2-2	CASTLLELAGAGELFF	TGCGCCAGCACCCTGCTAGAACTAGCGGGAGCCGGGGAGCTGTTTTTT
NA	TRBV7-9	NA	TRBJ2-5	CASSPWRPLPPETQYF	TGTGCCAGCAGCCCATGGCGGCCTTTGCCTCCGGAGACCCAGTACTTC
NA	TRBV7-8	NA	TRBJ1-1	CASSSAFGPSNTEAFF	TGTGCCAGCAGCTCGGCCTTTGGGCCCTCGAACACTGAAGCTTTCTTT
NA	TRBV2	NA	TRBJ1-1	CASSLDSRTEAFF	TGTGCCAGCAGCCTGGACAGCAGAACTGAAGCTTTCTTT
NA	TRBV28	TRBD2	TRBJ2-3	CASSSPRLAGGTDTQYF	TGTGCCAGCAGTTCCCCCCGACTAGCGGGGGGCACAGATACGCAGTATTTT
NA	TRBV4-1	NA	TRBJ2-7	CASSQELQRGEQYF	TGCGCCAGCAGCCAAGAATTACAACGGGGGGAGCAGTACTTC
many	TRBV12-3/TRBV12-4	NA	TRBJ1-2	CASKLQDNYGYTF	TGTGCCAGCAAACTACAGGATAACTATGGCTACACCTTC
NA	TRBV7-6	TRBD1	TRBJ1-1	CASSWGDRSEAFF	TGTGCCAGCAGCTGGGGGGACAGGTCTGAAGCTTTCTTT
NA	TRBV6-2/TRBV6-3	TRBD2	TRBJ2-7	CASSYGLAGGLLEQYF	TGTGCCAGCAGTTACGGGCTAGCGGGAGGCCTCCTGGAGCAGTACTTC
NA	TRBV9	TRBD2	TRBJ2-5	CASSVGGWRGSQETQYF	TGTGCCAGCAGCGTAGGCGGCTGGCGGGGGTCCCAAGAGACCCAGTACTTC
NA	TRBV11-2	NA	TRBJ1-1	CASSFQTEAFF	TGTGCCAGCAGCTTTCAAACTGAAGCTTTCTTT
once	TRBV18	TRBD1	TRBJ1-2	CASSEGQGESNYGYTF	TGTGCCAGCTCGGAAGGACAGGGGGAAAGCAACTATGGCTACACCTTC
once	TRBV5-1	TRBD2	TRBJ2-5	CASSLFPGGETQYF	TGCGCCAGCAGCTTGTTTCCGGGAGGCGAGACCCAGTACTTC
NA	TRBV7-6	TRBD1	TRBJ1-3	CASSFRGQGNTIYF	TGTGCCAGCAGCTTCAGGGGGCAGGGAAACACCATATATTTT
NA	TRBV3-1/TRBV3-2	NA	TRBJ2-5	CASSQAGSETQYF	TGTGCCAGCAGCCAAGCAGGGTCCGAGACCCAGTACTTC
NA	TRBV6-2/TRBV6-3	TRBD2	TRBJ2-7	CASSRPGLTSYEQYF	TGTGCCAGCAGTCGTCCGGGACTAACCTCCTACGAGCAGTACTTC
NA	TRBV5-1	NA	TRBJ2-5	CASSLDSVQETQYF	TGCGCCAGCAGCTTGGACAGTGTGCAAGAGACCCAGTACTTC
NA	TRBV7-3	NA	TRBJ2-7	CASSSSWGDEQYF	TGTGCCAGCAGCAGTTCCTGGGGCGACGAGCAGTACTTC
NA	TRBV7-9	NA	TRBJ2-7	CASTEGGSYEQYF	TGTGCCAGCACCGAAGGCGGCTCCTACGAGCAGTACTTC
NA	TRBV5-1	NA	TRBJ2-7	CASSQGTGSYEQYF	TGCGCCAGCAGCCAAGGAACAGGGTCCTACGAGCAGTACTTC
NA	TRBV9	TRBD2	TRBJ2-5	CASSLSLAAQETQYF	TGTGCCAGCAGCTTATCACTAGCGGCACAAGAGACCCAGTACTTC
once	TRBV2	NA	TRBJ1-4	CASSSGPEKLFF	TGTGCCAGCTCCTCAGGCCCTGAAAAACTGTTTTTT
NA	TRBV6-5	TRBD2	TRBJ2-3	CASSQSGVHTDTQYF	TGTGCCAGCAGTCAAAGCGGGGTACACACAGATACGCAGTATTTT
NA	TRBV6-5	NA	TRBJ2-2	CASRLGPTNTGELFF	TGTGCCAGCCGGCTGGGGCCGACGAACACCGGGGAGCTGTTTTTT
once	TRBV27	TRBD2	TRBJ2-1	CASGPWTSVGELVEQFF	TGTGCCAGCGGCCCTTGGACTAGCGTTGGGGAGTTGGTTGAGCAGTTCTTC
NA	TRBV7-8	TRBD1	TRBJ2-7	CASSQVWDRAYEQYF	TGTGCCAGCAGCCAGGTATGGGACAGGGCCTACGAGCAGTACTTC
NA	TRBV15	TRBD1	TRBJ1-2	CATAPTGVKGGYTF	TGTGCCACCGCTCCTACAGGGGTGAAGGGTGGCTACACCTTC
NA	TRBV19	NA	TRBJ2-2	CASSMQVSGELFF	TGTGCCAGTAGTATGCAGGTCAGCGGGGAGCTGTTTTTT
NA	TRBV30	NA	TRBJ2-7	CAWSGSVVYEQYF	TGTGCCTGGAGTGGGTCAGTGGTATACGAGCAGTACTTC
once	TRBV28	TRBD1	TRBJ1-5	CASATGGAGSNQPQHF	TGTGCCAGTGCGACAGGGGGCGCCGGTAGCAATCAGCCCCAGCATTTT
few	TRBV6-6	NA	TRBJ2-1	CASSTVLGGGYNEQFF	TGTGCCAGCAGTACAGTCTTGGGGGGTGGCTACAATGAGCAGTTCTTC
NA	TRBV2	TRBD2	TRBJ2-1	CATRSTPSGSYNEQFF	TGTGCCACCCGGAGCACACCTAGCGGCTCCTACAATGAGCAGTTCTTC
once	TRBV9	NA	TRBJ1-1	CASSHSGGPAEAFF	TGTGCCAGCAGCCACTCTGGGGGCCCGGCTGAAGCTTTCTTT
NA	TRBV12-3/TRBV12-4	TRBD2	TRBJ2-7	CASGGGDSYEQYF	TGTGCCAGCGGTGGGGGGGACTCCTACGAGCAGTACTTC
NA	TRBV2	TRBD1	TRBJ1-1	CATRQGLNTEAFF	TGTGCCACCCGACAGGGGTTGAACACTGAAGCTTTCTTT
NA	TRBV30	TRBD2	TRBJ2-1	CAWSALAGAGEQFF	TGTGCCTGGAGTGCACTAGCGGGAGCCGGTGAGCAGTTCTTC
NA	TRBV5-8	NA	TRBJ2-1	CASSFRQAYNEQFF	TGTGCCAGCAGCTTTCGGCAGGCATACAATGAGCAGTTCTTC